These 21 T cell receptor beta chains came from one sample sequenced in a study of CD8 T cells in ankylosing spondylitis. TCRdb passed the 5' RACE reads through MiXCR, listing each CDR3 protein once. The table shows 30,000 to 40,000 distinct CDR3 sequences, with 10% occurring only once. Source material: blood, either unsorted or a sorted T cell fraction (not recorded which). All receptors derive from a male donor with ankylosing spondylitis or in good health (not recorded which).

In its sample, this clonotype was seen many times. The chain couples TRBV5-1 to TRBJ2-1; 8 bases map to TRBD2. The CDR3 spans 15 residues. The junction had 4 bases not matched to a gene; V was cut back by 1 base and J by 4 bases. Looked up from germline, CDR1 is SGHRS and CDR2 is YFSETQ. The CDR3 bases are TGCGCCAGCAGCTTGACTAGCGGATCTTACAATGAGCAGTTCTTC. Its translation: CASSLTSGSYNEQFF.

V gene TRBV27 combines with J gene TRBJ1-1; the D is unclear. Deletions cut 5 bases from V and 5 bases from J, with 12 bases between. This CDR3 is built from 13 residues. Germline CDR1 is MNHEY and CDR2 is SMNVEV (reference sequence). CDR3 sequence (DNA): TGTGCCAGCAGTACAAACTTTGGGACTGAAGCTTTCTTT. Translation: CASSTNFGTEAFF.

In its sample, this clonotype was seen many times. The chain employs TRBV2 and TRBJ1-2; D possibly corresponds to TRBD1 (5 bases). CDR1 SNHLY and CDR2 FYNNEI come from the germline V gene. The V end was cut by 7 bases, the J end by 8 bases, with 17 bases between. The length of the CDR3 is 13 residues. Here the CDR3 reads CASTKDTVGGYTF. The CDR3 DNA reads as TGTGCCAGCACTAAGGACACCGTCGGGGGCTACACCTTC.

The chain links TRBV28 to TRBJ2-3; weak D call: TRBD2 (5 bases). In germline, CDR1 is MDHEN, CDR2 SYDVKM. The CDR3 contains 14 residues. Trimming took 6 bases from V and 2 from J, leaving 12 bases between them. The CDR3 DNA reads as TGTGCCAGCAGCTCCGGGAAGTCCACAGATACGCAGTATTTT. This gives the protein CASSSGKSTDTQYF.

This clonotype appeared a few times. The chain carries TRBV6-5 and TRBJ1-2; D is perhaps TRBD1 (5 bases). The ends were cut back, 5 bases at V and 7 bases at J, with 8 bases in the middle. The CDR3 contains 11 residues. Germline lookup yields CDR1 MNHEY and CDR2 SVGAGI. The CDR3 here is CASSQGRGYTF. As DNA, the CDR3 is TGTGCCAGCAGTCAGGGACGTGGCTACACCTTC.

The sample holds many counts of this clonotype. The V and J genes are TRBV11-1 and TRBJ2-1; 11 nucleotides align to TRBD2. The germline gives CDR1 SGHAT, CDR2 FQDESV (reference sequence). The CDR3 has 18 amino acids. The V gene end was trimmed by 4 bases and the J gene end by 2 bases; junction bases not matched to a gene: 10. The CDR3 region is CASSYPVGTSGTYNEQFF. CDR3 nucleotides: TGTGCCAGCAGCTACCCAGTCGGGACTAGCGGAACCTACAATGAGCAGTTCTTC.

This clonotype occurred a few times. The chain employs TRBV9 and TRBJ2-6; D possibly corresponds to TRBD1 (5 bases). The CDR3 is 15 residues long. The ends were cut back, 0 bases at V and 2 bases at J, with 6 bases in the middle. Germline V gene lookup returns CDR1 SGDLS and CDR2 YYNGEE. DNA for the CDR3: TGTGCCAGCAGCGTAGGACAGCCTGGGGCCAACGTCCTGACTTTC. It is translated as CASSVGQPGANVLTF.

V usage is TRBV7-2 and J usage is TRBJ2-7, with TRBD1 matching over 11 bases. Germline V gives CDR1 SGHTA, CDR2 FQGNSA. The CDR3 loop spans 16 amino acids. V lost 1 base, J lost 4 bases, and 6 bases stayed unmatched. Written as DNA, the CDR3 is TGTGCCAGCAGCTTAGAACGGGGACAGGGGGTATACGAGCAGTACTTC. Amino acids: CASSLERGQGVYEQYF.

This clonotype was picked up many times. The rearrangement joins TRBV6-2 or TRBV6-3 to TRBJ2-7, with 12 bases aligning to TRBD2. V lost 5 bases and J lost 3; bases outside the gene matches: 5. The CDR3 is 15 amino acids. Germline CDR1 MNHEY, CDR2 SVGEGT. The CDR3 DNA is TGTGCCAGCAGTCGACTAGCGGGAGCCCGCTACGAGCAGTACTTC. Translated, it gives CASSRLAGARYEQYF.

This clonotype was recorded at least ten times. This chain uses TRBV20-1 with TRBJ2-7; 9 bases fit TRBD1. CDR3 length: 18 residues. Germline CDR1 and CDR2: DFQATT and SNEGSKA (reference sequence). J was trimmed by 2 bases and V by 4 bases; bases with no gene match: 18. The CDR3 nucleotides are TGCAGTGCTACGACAGGGGGGAGTTTTGGGGACTCGGCCTACGAGCAGTACTTC. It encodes CSATTGGSFGDSAYEQYF.

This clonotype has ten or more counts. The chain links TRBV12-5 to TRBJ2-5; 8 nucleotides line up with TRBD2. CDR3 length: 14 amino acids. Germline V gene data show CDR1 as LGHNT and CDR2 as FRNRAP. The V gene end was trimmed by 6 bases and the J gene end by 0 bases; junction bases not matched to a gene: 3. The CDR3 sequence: CASGTSAHQETQYF. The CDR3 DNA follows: TGTGCTAGTGGGACTAGCGCGCACCAAGAGACCCAGTACTTC.

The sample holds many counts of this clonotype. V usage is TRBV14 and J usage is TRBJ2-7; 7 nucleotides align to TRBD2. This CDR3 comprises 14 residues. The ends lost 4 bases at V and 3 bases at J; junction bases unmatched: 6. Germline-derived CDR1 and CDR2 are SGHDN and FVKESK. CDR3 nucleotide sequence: TGTGCCAGCAGCCCCTGGGAGCGGGACTACGAGCAGTACTTC. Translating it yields CASSPWERDYEQYF.

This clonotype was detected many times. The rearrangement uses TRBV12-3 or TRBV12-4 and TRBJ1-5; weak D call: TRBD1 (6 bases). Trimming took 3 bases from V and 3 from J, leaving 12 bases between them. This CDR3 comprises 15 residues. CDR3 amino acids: CASSFSGEFNQPQHF. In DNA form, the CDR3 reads TGTGCCAGCAGTTTTTCAGGGGAGTTCAATCAGCCCCAGCATTTT.

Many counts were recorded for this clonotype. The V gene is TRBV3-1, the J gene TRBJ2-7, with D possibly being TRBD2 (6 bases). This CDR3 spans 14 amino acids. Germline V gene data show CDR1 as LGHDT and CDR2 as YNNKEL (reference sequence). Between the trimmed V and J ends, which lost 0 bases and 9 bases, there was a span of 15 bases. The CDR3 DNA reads TGTGCCAGCAGCCAAGAGGGGAACGGGGGTGGGCAGTACTTC. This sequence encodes CASSQEGNGGGQYF.

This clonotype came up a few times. CDR3 bases: TGCAGTGCTAGTATGCGGGAAAACACCGGGGAGCTGTTTTTT. Protein: CSASMRENTGELFF. The rearrangement uses TRBV20-1 and TRBJ2-2; D perhaps matches TRBD2 (6 bases). V dropped 3 bases and J dropped 2 bases, with 10 bases sitting between them. Germline V gene data show CDR1 as DFQATT and CDR2 as SNEGSKA (reference sequence). This CDR3 is 14 amino acids long.

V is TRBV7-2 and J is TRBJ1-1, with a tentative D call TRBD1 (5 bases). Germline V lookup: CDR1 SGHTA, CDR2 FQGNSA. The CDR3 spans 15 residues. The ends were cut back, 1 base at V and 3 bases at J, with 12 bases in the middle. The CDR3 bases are TGTGCCAGCAGCTTAGTTTGGGGCTGGGACACTGAAGCTTTCTTT. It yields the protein CASSLVWGWDTEAFF.

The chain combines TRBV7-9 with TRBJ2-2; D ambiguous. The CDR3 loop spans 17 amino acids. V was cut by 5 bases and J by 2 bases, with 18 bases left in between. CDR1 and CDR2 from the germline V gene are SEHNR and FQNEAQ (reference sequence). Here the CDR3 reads CASSTSDPSTNTGELFF. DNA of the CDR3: TGTGCCAGCAGCACCAGCGACCCAAGTACTAACACCGGGGAGCTGTTTTTT.

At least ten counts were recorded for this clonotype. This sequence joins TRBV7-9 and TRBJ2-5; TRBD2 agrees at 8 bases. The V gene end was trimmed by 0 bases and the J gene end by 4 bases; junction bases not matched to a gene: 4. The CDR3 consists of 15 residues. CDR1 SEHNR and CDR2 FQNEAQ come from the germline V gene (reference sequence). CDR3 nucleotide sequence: TGTGCCAGCAGCTTAGCTAGCGGGAACGGAGAGACCCAGTACTTC. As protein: CASSLASGNGETQYF.

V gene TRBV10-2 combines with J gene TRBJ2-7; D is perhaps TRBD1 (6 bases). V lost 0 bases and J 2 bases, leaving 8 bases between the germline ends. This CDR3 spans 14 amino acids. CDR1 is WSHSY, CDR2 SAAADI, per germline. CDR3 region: CASSESWGPYEQYF. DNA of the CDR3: TGCGCCAGCAGTGAGTCGTGGGGGCCCTACGAGCAGTACTTC.

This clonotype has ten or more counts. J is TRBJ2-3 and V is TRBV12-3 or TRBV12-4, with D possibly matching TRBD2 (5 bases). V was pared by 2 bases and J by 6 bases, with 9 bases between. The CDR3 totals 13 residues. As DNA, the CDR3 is TGTGCCAGCAGTTTACTGGGAGCGGATACGCAGTATTTT. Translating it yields CASSLLGADTQYF.

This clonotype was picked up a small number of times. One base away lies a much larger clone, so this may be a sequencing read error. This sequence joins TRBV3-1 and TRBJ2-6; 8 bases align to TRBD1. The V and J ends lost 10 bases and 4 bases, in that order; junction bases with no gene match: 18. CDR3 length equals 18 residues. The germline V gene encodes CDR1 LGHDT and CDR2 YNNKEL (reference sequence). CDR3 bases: TGTGCCATCAGTCCCAGGGGGCAGGTGGTTCTCGGGGCCAACGTCCTGACTTTC. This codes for CAISPRGQVVLGANVLTF.